The 10 T cell receptor beta chains below come from one sample, sequenced in a study of CD8 T cells in Susac syndrome. An amount of RNA that ranged from about 0.45 to 1 ug was reverse transcribed with random hexamers. Each CDR3 protein is one row after TCRdb ran MiXCR on the immunoSEQ multiplex PCR reads. The data contain some 150,000 distinct CDR3 sequences, around 94% of them seen just once; the ten biggest clones take up approximately 0.25%. Sequencing was performed on CD8+ T cells from PBMCs. Receptors originate from a human donor in good health.

The chain employs TRBV29-1 and TRBJ2-2; 7 nucleotides match TRBD2. Losses at the gene ends were 7 bases for V and 5 bases for J; bases not matched to a gene: 13. Germline CDR1 SQVTM, CDR2 ANQGSEA. CDR3 length equals 15 residues. The CDR3 DNA reads as TGCAGCGCTGTAGATGCGGGAGAGAGAACCGGGGAGCTGTTTTTT. Translation: CSAVDAGERTGELFF.

The rearrangement joins TRBV29-1 to TRBJ1-2; D not resolved. Trimming pared 4 bases from V and 8 bases from J, leaving 14 bases between. This CDR3 comprises 12 residues. The germline CDR1 and CDR2 sequences are SQVTM and ANQGSEA. This chain's CDR3 is CSVAETREGYTF. The CDR3, as DNA: TGCAGCGTTGCGGAGACCCGAGAGGGCTACACCTTC.

This chain connects TRBV3-1 to TRBJ2-1; TRBD2 matches 9 bases. The CDR3 extends over 15 amino acids. The V segment lost 3 bases and the J segment 4 bases; nucleotides outside the gene matches: 4. CDR1 is LGHDT and CDR2 is YNNKEL in the germline V gene (reference sequence). CDR3 amino acids: CASSHLAGLYNEQFF. The CDR3 nucleotides are TGTGCCAGCAGCCACCTAGCGGGGCTATACAATGAGCAGTTCTTC.

The V and J genes are TRBV7-9 and TRBJ2-2; TRBD1 might be the D (6 bases). Germline loops: CDR1 SEHNR, CDR2 FQNEAQ (reference sequence). The CDR3 loop spans 16 amino acids. Trimming took 2 bases from V and 4 from J, leaving 14 bases between them. CDR3 protein: CASSLRQGPTTGELFF. The CDR3 DNA is TGTGCCAGCAGCTTAAGGCAGGGGCCCACCACCGGGGAGCTGTTTTTT. The full variable domain, with the rest looked up from reference TRBV7-9 and TRBJ2-2, is DTGVSQNPRHKITKRGQNVTFRCDPISEHNRLYWYRQTLGQGPEFLTYFQNEAQLEKSRLLSDRFSAERPKGSFSTLEIQRTEQGDSAMYLCASSLRQGPTTGELFFGEGSRLTVL.

CDR3 sequence: CATSDITEWNTGELFF. In DNA form, the CDR3 reads TGTGCCACCAGTGATATTACAGAGTGGAACACCGGGGAGCTGTTTTTT. V is TRBV24-1 and J is TRBJ2-2, with no clear D. V was trimmed by 3 bases and J by 1 base, leaving 11 bases between them. The CDR3 is 16 residues long. Per germline, CDR1 KGHDR and CDR2 SFDVKD.

The rearrangement uses TRBV29-1 and TRBJ1-1; D is ambiguous. This CDR3 contains 12 residues. Germline CDR1 SQVTM, CDR2 ANQGSEA. With 4 bases removed from V and 1 base from J, the gap between germline ends came to 7 bases. The CDR3 loop reads CSVVQKNTEAFF. DNA for the CDR3: TGCAGCGTTGTACAGAAGAACACTGAAGCTTTCTTT.

The CDR3 nucleotides read TGTGCCTGGAGTCTAGCGGCAGAGCAGTTCTTC. Protein: CAWSLAAEQFF. The chain joins TRBV30 to TRBJ2-1, with 7 bases aligning to TRBD2. Trimming removed 2 bases from V and 10 bases from J; junction bases left unmatched: 2. The CDR3 length is 11 residues. CDR1 is GTSNPN, CDR2 SVGIG, per germline (reference sequence).

The V call is TRBV12-3 or TRBV12-4, the J call TRBJ2-7; 9 bases are shared with TRBD1. The CDR3 is made up of 14 amino acids. Trimming removed 5 bases from V and 6 bases from J; junction bases left unmatched: 8. The CDR3 sequence is CASSLPTGGGEQYF. The CDR3 nucleotides are TGTGCCAGCAGTCTCCCGACAGGGGGGGGCGAGCAGTACTTC.

The chain joins TRBV30 to TRBJ1-5; D unclear. Trimming stripped 8 bases from V and 4 bases from J, with 15 bases between. Germline CDR1 and CDR2: GTSNPN and SVGIG (reference sequence). This CDR3 is built from 13 residues. DNA of the CDR3: TGTGCCGTTAGAGGGCGGGAAAATCAGCCCCAGCATTTT. Residues: CAVRGRENQPQHF.

The chain couples TRBV19 to TRBJ2-5, with D possibly being TRBD1 or TRBD2 (5 bases each). The germline gives CDR1 LNHDA, CDR2 SQIVND (reference sequence). This CDR3 comprises 14 residues. V was trimmed by 5 bases and J by 5 bases, leaving 15 bases between them. The CDR3 coding sequence is TGTGCCAGTAGTTACCAGGACGGGGCGGAGACCCAGTACTTC. It specifies CASSYQDGAETQYF.